Included here is one T cell receptor beta chain sequence, with context. The method was immunoSEQ multiplex PCR; TCRdb's version includes in-frame clones alone and lacks a portion of them. The repertoire holds fewer than 250,000 clones, about nine tenths seen once, with more than 1.5% in the top ten. The sample originates from a study of blood T cell repertoires in COVID-19. The sample was peripheral blood. The origin of this receptor is a man aged 70 or older with acute or convalescent COVID-19.

As DNA, the CDR3 is TGCGCCAGCAGCCCGGACTTCTGCGAGCAGTACTTC. This encodes CASSPDFCEQYF. The gene calls are TRBV5-1 and TRBJ2-7; TRBD2 is a possible D gene (5 bases). V was pared by 4 bases and J by 6 bases, with 11 bases between. The germline V gene encodes CDR1 SGHRS and CDR2 YFSETQ. This CDR3 is 12 amino acids long.